This TCR beta chain was recorded in a study of molecular identifiers for immune sequencing clone quantification. This clonotype was counted between two and nine times. Previously reported methods and listed TCR primers produced the bulk TCR libraries. From the PCR reads, TCRdb called clonotypes with MiXCR, one entry per CDR3 protein. The sample has some 100,000 distinct CDR3 sequences, around 33% seen once. V gave up 4 bases and J gave up 5 bases; unmatched junction bases: 10. Germline V lookup: CDR1 KGHSH, CDR2 LQKENI. The CDR3 is made up of 16 amino acids. The chain has TRBV18 and TRBJ2-3; 9 bases map to TRBD2. What was sequenced was naive CD8+ T cells from blood, with Jurkat cell RNA spiked in. Subset reported: FACS-sorted CD8+CD4-CCR7+CD45RA+ naive T cells. The receptor's source is a human donor in good health. Some libraries in this study had Jurkat cell RNA spiked in. The CDR3, as DNA: TGTGCCAGCTCACTGGGGGTAGCGGGAGTGGAAGATACGCAGTATTTT. It yields the protein CASSLGVAGVEDTQYF.